This entry features one TCR beta chain sequence. Its cognate antigen is unknown. The germline gives CDR1 LGHDT, CDR2 YNNKEL (reference sequence). Trimming removed 5 bases from V and 9 bases from J; junction bases left unmatched: 5. The CDR3 is made up of 13 amino acids. This entry comes from a study of T-cell memory formation after mild COVID-19. Study-wide results and caveats: Contracting CD4+ clones were located mainly in CM and EM, and CD8+ clones in EMRA.

Using its own MiXCR run on the 5' RACE reads, TCRdb lists one record per CDR3 protein. Among a few hundred thousand distinct CDR3 sequences listed, around 19% were seen once. This TCR was sampled from a man aged 18 to 30 who had mild COVID-19 (a few samples of this study predate the infection). Cell type and time point are not known. Sequencing input: PBMCs or a T cell subset sorted from them (not recorded which). The chain couples TRBV3-1 to TRBJ1-5; 9 positions agree with TRBD1. CDR3 in amino acids: CASSSTGGGPQHF. CDR3 in DNA: TGTGCCAGCAGCTCGACAGGGGGGGGGCCCCAGCATTTT.